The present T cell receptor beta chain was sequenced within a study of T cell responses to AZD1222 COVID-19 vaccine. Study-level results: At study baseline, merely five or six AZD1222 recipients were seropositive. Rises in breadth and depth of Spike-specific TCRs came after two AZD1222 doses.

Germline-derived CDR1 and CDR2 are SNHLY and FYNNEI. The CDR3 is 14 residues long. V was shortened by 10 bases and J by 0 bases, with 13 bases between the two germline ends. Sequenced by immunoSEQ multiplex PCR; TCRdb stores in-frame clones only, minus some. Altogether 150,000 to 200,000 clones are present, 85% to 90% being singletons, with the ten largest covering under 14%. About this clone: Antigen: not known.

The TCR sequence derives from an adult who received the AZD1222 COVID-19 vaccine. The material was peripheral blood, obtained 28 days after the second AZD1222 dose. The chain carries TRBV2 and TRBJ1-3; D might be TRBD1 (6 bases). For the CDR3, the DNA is TGTGCCAACGCCGGGACAAACTCTGGAAACACCATATATTTT. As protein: CANAGTNSGNTIYF.